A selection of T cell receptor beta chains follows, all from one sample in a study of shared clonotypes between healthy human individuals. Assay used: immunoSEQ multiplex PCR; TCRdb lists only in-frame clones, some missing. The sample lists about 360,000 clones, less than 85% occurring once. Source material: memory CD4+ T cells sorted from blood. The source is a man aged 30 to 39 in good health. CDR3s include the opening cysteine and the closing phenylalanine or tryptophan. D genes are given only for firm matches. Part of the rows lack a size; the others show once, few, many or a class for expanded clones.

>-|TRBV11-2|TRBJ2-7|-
TGTGCCAGCAGCCACCCTCGGACTGGCGAGCAGTACTTC
CASSHPRTGEQYF
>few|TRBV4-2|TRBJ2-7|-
TGTGCCAGCAGCCAAGACGCCTACGAGCAGTACTTC
CASSQDAYEQYF
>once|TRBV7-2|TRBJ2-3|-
TGTGCCAGCAGCCATGACGGGACACGCACAGATACGCAGTATTTT
CASSHDGTRTDTQYF
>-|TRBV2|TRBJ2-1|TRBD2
TGTGCCAGCAGGCCCGGGACTATCTCCTACAATGAGCAGTTCTTC
CASRPGTISYNEQFF
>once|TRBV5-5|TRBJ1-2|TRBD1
TGTGCCAGCAGCTTGGCGGGGGCGGGACAGGCCCTATATGGCTACACCTTC
CASSLAGAGQALYGYTF
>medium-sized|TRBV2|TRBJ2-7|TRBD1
TGTGCCAGCAGCGCAACCCCCGGGACAGACTACGAGCAGTACTTC
CASSATPGTDYEQYF
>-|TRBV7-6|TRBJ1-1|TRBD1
TGTGCCAGCAGTTATACTCGGGACAGTGAAGCTTTCTTT
CASSYTRDSEAFF
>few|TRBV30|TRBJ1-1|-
TGTGCCTGGAGTGCTACAGGGAACACTGAAGCTTTCTTT
CAWSATGNTEAFF
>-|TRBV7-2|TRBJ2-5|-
TGTGCCAGCAGCTTAGGGGCAGGGTACGAGACCCAGTACTTC
CASSLGAGYETQYF
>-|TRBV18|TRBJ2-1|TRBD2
TGTGCCAGCTCACCACGCCTAGCGGGAGATTCGTACAATGAGCAGTTCTTC
CASSPRLAGDSYNEQFF
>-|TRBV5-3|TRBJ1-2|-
TGTGCCAGAAGCTTGGTTCTACCGACTGGGGATGGCTACACCTTC
CARSLVLPTGDGYTF
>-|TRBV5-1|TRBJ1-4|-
TGCGCCAGCAGCTTCCGGCTGGGGAGGGGTGAAAAACTGTTTTTT
CASSFRLGRGEKLFF
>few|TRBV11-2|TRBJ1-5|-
TGTGCCAGCAGCTTCGACAAGAATCAGCCCCAGCATTTT
CASSFDKNQPQHF
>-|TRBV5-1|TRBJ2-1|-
TGCGCCAGCAGCTTGCGGGGTGGACAAAGCTCCTACAATGAGCAGTTCTTC
CASSLRGGQSSYNEQFF
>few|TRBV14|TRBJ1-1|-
TGTGCCAGCCGAACAGATTCCCTTTCTGAAGCTTTCTTT
CASRTDSLSEAFF
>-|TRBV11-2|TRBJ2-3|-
TGTGCCAGCAGCTTAATCGCAGGGCCAAGCACAGATACGCAGTATTTT
CASSLIAGPSTDTQYF
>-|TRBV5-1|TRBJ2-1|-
TGCGCCAGCAGCCCAGGGGGGAGAAGTTGGAATGAGCAGTTCTTC
CASSPGGRSWNEQFF
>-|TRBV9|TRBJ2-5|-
TGTGCCAGCAGCGTAGGGGGAGTGGTGGAGACCCAGTACTTC
CASSVGGVVETQYF
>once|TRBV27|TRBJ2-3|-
TGTGCCAGCAGTTGGGACCTGGGGGAGACGCAGTATTTT
CASSWDLGETQYF
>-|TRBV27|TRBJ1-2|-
TGTGCCAGCAGTTCTTACCCCAACTATGGCTACACCTTC
CASSSYPNYGYTF
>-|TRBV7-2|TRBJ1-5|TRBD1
TGTGCCAGCAGCGCGCAGGGGGAACAGCCCCAGCATTTT
CASSAQGEQPQHF
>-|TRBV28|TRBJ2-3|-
TGTGCCAGCAGTTCCCTCGGAGGCACAGATACGCAGTATTTT
CASSSLGGTDTQYF
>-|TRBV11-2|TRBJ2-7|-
TGTGCCAGCAGCTTAGATCCGGGTTGGTACGAGCAGTACTTC
CASSLDPGWYEQYF
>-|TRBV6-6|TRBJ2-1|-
TGTGCCAGCAGTAGAGGGGGGGTTAGCGGCAATGAGCAGTTCTTC
CASSRGGVSGNEQFF
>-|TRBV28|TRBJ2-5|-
TGTGCCAGCAGTTTACTGGACGGGAAGGGGGAGACCCAGTACTTC
CASSLLDGKGETQYF
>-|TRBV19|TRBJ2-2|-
TGTGCCGGACGGATAGAGAACACCGGGGAGCTGTTTTTT
CAGRIENTGELFF
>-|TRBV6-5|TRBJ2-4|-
TGTGCCAGCAGTTACTCGACTGCCCCATCCAAAAACATTCAGTACTTC
CASSYSTAPSKNIQYF
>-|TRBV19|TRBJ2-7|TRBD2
TGTGCCAGTAGTATTGAGAAGCGGGAAAACGAGCAGTACTTC
CASSIEKRENEQYF
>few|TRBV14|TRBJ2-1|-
TGTGCCAGCAGCTACAGCACCAGCTCCTACAATGAGCAGTTCTTC
CASSYSTSSYNEQFF
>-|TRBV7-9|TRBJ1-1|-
TGTGCCAGCAGCTCCCGGAATGTGAGCGGGCACATGAACACTGAAGCTTTCTTT
CASSSRNVSGHMNTEAFF
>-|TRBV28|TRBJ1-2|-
TGTGCCAGCAGACTACAGGGTAACGTTGGCTACACCTTC
CASRLQGNVGYTF
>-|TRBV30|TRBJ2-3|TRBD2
TGTGCCCAAGCGGGAGGGGGCACAGATACGCAGTATTTT
CAQAGGGTDTQYF
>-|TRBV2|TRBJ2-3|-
TGTGCCAGCAGTGTAAGGACTAGCACAGATACGCAGTATTTT
CASSVRTSTDTQYF
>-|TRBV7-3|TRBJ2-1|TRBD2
TGTGCCAGCAGCGGACTAGCGGGGGACTACAATGAGCAGTTCTTC
CASSGLAGDYNEQFF
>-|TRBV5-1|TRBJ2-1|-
TGCGCCAGCAGCTTGGCGGGAGACAGCTACAATGAGCAGTTCTTC
CASSLAGDSYNEQFF
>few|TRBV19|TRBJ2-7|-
TGTGCCAGTAGTTACGACAGCCAAACCTCCTACGAGCAGTACTTC
CASSYDSQTSYEQYF
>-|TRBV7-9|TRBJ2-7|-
TGTGCCAGCAGCTTAGTCGGAGCCGAGCAGTACTTC
CASSLVGAEQYF
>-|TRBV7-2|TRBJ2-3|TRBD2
TGTGCCAGCAGCCCACCCGGACTAGCGGGGGGGGCAGATACGCAGTATTTT
CASSPPGLAGGADTQYF
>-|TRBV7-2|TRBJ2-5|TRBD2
TGTGCCAGCAGCCTGAGCGGGAGTAACGTAGAGACCCAGTACTTC
CASSLSGSNVETQYF
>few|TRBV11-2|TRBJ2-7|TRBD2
TGTGCCAGCAGGTCGAGCGGGGGCCCCTACGAGCAGTACTTC
CASRSSGGPYEQYF
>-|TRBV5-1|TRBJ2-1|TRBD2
TGCGCCAGCAGCTTTCTAGCGGGCCAAGTTTACAATGAGCAGTTCTTC
CASSFLAGQVYNEQFF
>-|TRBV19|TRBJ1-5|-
TGTGCCAGTAGTACTCTCAGGTTTAGCAATCAGCCCCAGCATTTT
CASSTLRFSNQPQHF
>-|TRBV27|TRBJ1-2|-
TGTGCCAGCAGTCTCCTCCGAGGCGATAGCTACACCTTC
CASSLLRGDSYTF
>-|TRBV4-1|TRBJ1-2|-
TGCGCCAGCAGTCCAGGGGAGTCCTATGGCTACACCTTC
CASSPGESYGYTF
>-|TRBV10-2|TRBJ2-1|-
TGCGCCAGCAGTATCCTCTTCAGCAAGGGATCGGGGTCCTTAGGGCAGTTCTTC
CASSILFSKGSGSLGQFF
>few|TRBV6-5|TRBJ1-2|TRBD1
TGTGCCAGCAGAATGGACAGGATCTATGGCTACACCTTC
CASRMDRIYGYTF
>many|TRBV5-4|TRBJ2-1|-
TGTGCCAGCATCGGGGAAGGGTGGGCTAGGCGTGAGCAGTTCTTC
CASIGEGWARREQFF
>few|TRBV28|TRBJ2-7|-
TGTGCCAGCACCCCCGGACAGTCCTACGAGCAGTACTTC
CASTPGQSYEQYF
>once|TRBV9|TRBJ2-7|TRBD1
TGTGCCAGCAGCCAAGGACAGGTTTCCTACGAGCAGTACTTC
CASSQGQVSYEQYF
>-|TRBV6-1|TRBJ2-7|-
TGTGCCGGCACAGGGTTCTCGAGCGAGCAGTACTTC
CAGTGFSSEQYF
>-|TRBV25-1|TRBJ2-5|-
TGTGCCAGCAGTTTAAGGGGGAGCCAGGAGACCCAGTACTTC
CASSLRGSQETQYF
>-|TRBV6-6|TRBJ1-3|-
TGTGCCAGCAGACAACAGGAGACTCTTCATCGGACCATATATTTT
CASRQQETLHRTIYF